Below, one TCR beta chain is given with its context. Its antigen is currently unknown. The source of the sample is a study of shared clonotypes between healthy human individuals. V lost 6 bases and J 5 bases, leaving 16 bases between the germline ends. The CDR3 runs to 14 residues. Per the germline V gene, CDR1 is SGHNT and CDR2 is YYREEE (reference sequence). Whole-study results and caveats: In general, naive subsets displayed greater estimated richness than memory subsets did.

Produced via immunoSEQ multiplex PCR; TCRdb's table is partial and in-frame only. This sample carries nearly 1 million clones, over 75% of them seen once, and the ten largest clones take approximately 1.5%. This clonotype was obtained from a man between 18 and 29 years old in good health. The V and J genes are TRBV5-4 and TRBJ2-3; D assignment may be TRBD1 or TRBD2 (6 bases each). What was sequenced was memory CD4+ T cells sorted from blood. Subset described: CD45RA-negative fraction. The CDR3: CASTPGGPGDTQYF. CDR3 nucleotide sequence: TGTGCCAGCACCCCCGGGGGCCCGGGAGATACGCAGTATTTT.